This T cell receptor beta chain originates from a study of blood T cell repertoires in COVID-19. Whole-study context: Samples taken during acute and convalescent COVID-19 were collected in the United States, Italy and Spain. In each case, the material was cDNA or gDNA derived from T cells, B-cell-depleted T cells, or PBMCs.

Under the authors' procedure: For nucleated cells, counts were estimated from reference gene primer amplification. The method was immunoSEQ multiplex PCR; TCRdb's version includes in-frame clones alone and lacks a portion of them. The D gene and trimming were derived from the DNA, and the V and J assignments and clone size from that table. The sample lists roughly 190,000 clones; approximately 90% were seen once. The germline gives CDR1 MDHEN, CDR2 SYDVKM. The CDR3 spans 17 residues. V dropped 3 bases and J dropped 2; count of bases not matched to a gene: 8. This chain uses TRBV28 with TRBJ1-5; 9 bases line up with TRBD1. This sequence was found in a man between 40 and 49 years old with active or convalescent COVID-19. The sample comprised peripheral blood. The CDR3 DNA reads TGTGCCAGCAGTTTGCCGGGACAGGGCCGGCGCAATCAGCCCCAGCATTTT. It translates to CASSLPGQGRRNQPQHF.